The rows below give T cell receptor beta chains drawn from one sample of a study of pediatric ulcerative colitis. Clones were sequenced by immunoSEQ multiplex PCR, and TCRdb holds only the in-frame ones, with some missing. The sample lists 15,000 to 20,000 clones, nearly 80% occurring once. Input material: gut tissue. All receptors derive from a boy younger than 18 who was a control in a study of pediatric ulcerative colitis. The conserved cysteine and the conserved F or W are not part of the CDR3 here. Clone size, where shown, is once, few, many, or a class for clones that have expanded.

v_call,clone_size,cdr3_aa
TRBV27,NA,ASSYRGVINQPQH
TRBV30,NA,AWRAGGWNTEAF
TRBV7-8,few,ASSKGTVFNQPQH
TRBV5-1,NA,ASSLEGGEDGYT
TRBV10-2,NA,ASRDDWTAEQY
TRBV5-8,NA,ASSLASRPQETQY
TRBV25-1,NA,ASSFAGGPREQY
TRBV7-3,NA,ASSTPWDRGEKLF
TRBV19,NA,ASSNRDRDTQY
TRBV4-2,once,ASSPWSGELF
TRBV9,once,ASSVESMNTEAF
TRBV5-1,NA,ASSLEGENTEAF
TRBV4-3,NA,ASSQDTAADPYEQY